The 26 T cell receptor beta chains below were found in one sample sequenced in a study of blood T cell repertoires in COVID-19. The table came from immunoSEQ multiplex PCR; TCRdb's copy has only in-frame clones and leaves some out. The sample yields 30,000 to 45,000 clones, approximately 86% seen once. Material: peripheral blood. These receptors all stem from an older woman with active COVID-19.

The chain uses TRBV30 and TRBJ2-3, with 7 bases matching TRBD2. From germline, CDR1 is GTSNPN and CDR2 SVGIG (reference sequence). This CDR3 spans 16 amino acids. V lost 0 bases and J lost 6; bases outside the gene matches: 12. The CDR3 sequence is CAWSVPKAGGRDTQYF. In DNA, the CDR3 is TGTGCCTGGAGTGTACCAAAAGCCGGGGGGAGGGATACGCAGTATTTT.

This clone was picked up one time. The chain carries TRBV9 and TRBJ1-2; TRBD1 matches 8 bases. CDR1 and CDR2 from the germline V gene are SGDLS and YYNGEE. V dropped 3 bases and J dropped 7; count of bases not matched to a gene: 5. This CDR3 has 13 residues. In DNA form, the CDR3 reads TGTGCCAGCAGCGCCGGACAGGGCCGTGGCTACACCTTC. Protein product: CASSAGQGRGYTF.

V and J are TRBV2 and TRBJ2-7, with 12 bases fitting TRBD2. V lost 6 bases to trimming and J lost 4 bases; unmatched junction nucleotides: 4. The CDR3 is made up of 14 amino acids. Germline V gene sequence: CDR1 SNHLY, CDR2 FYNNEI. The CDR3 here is CASRVTSGGYEQYF. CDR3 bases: TGTGCCAGCAGGGTGACTAGCGGGGGTTACGAGCAGTACTTC.

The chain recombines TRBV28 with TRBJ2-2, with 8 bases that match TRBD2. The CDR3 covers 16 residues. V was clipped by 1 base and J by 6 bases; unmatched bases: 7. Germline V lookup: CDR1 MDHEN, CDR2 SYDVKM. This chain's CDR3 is CASSLLSGGGAGELFF. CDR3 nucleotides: TGTGCCAGCAGTTTATTATCGGGGGGGGGCGCCGGGGAGCTGTTTTTT.

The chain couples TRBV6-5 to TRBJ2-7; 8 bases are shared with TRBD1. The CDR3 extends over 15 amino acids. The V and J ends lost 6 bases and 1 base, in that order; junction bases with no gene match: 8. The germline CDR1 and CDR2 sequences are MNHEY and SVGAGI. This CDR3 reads CASRTDREESYEQYF. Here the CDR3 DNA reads TGTGCCAGCAGGACGGACAGGGAGGAATCCTACGAGCAGTACTTC.

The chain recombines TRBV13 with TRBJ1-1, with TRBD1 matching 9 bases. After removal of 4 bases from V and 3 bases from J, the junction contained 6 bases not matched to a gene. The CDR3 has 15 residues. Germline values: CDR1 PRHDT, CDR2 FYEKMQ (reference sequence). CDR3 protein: CASSSWTGVYTEAFF. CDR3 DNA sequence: TGTGCCAGCAGCTCCTGGACAGGGGTGTACACTGAAGCTTTCTTT.

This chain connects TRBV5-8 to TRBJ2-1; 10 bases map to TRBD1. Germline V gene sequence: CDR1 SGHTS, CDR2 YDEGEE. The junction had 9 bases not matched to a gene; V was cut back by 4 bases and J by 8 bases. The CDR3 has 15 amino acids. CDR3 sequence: CASSRGTGAPDEQFF. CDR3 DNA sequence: TGTGCCAGCAGCCGCGGGACAGGGGCGCCGGATGAGCAGTTCTTC.

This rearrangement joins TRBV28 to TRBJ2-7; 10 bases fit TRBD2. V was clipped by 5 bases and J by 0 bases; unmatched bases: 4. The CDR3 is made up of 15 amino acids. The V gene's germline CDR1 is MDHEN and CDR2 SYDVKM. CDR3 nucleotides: TGTGCCAGCAGTGAATGGACTAGCGGCTCCTACGAGCAGTACTTC. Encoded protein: CASSEWTSGSYEQYF.

CDR3 loop: CASSIRGSSTDTQYF. The CDR3 bases are TGCGCCAGCAGCATTAGGGGGTCTAGCACAGATACGCAGTATTTT. The chain employs TRBV5-1 and TRBJ2-3; TRBD1 might be the D (6 bases). Per germline, CDR1 SGHRS and CDR2 YFSETQ. V dropped 4 bases and J dropped 0 bases, with 12 bases sitting between them. CDR3 length equals 15 residues.

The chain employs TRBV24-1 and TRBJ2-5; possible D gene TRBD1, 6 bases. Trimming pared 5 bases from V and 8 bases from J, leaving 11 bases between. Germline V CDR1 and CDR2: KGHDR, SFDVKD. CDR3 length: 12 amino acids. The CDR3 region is CATSGTADTQYF. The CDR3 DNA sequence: TGTGCCACCAGTGGGACAGCAGATACCCAGTACTTC.

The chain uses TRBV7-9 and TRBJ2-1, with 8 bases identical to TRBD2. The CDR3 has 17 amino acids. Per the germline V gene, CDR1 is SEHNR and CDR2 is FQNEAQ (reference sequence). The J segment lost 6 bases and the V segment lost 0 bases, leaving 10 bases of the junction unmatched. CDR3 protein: CASSLAHGLASFNEQFF. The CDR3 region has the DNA TGTGCCAGCAGCTTAGCGCACGGACTAGCAAGCTTCAATGAGCAGTTCTTC. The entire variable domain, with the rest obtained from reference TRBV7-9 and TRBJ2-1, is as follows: DTGVSQNPRHKITKRGQNVTFRCDPISEHNRLYWYRQTLGQGPEFLTYFQNEAQLEKSRLLSDRFSAERPKGSFSTLEIQRTEQGDSAMYLCASSLAHGLASFNEQFFGPGTRLTVL.

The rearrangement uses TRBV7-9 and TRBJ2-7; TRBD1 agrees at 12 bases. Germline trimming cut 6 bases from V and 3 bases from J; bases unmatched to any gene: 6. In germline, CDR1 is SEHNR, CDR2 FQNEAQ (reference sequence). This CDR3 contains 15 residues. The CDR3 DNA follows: TGTGCCAGCAGATCGGGACAGGGGGCGGACTACGAGCAGTACTTC. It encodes CASRSGQGADYEQYF. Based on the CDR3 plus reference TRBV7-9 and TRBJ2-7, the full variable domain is DTGVSQNPRHKITKRGQNVTFRCDPISEHNRLYWYRQTLGQGPEFLTYFQNEAQLEKSRLLSDRFSAERPKGSFSTLEIQRTEQGDSAMYLCASRSGQGADYEQYFGPGTRLTVT.

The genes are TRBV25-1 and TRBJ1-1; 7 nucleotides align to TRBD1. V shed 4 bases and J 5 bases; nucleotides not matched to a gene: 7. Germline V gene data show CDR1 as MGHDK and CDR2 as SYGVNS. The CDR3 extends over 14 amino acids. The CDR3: CASSGQGRGTEAFF. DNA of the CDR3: TGTGCCAGCAGTGGCCAGGGCAGGGGGACTGAAGCTTTCTTT. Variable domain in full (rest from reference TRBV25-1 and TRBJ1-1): EADIYQTPRYLVIGTGKKITLECSQTMGHDKMYWYQQDPGMELHLIHYSYGVNSTEKGDLSSESTVSRIRTEHFPLTLESARPSHTSQYLCASSGQGRGTEAFFGQGTRLTVV.

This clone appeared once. CDR3 sequence: CASSPGLAGGETQYF. CDR3 DNA sequence: TGTGCCAGCAGCCCGGGACTAGCGGGGGGGGAGACCCAGTACTTC. The J gene is TRBJ2-5, the V gene TRBV3-1 (or the pseudogene TRBV3-2); TRBD2 matches at 16 bases. The J segment lost 5 bases and the V segment lost 4 bases, leaving 1 base of the junction unmatched. Per germline, CDR1 LGHDT and CDR2 YNNKEL (reference sequence). The CDR3 loop spans 15 amino acids.

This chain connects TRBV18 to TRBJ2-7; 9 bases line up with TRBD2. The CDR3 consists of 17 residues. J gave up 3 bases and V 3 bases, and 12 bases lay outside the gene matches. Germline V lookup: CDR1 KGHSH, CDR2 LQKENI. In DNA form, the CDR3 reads TGTGCCAGCTCACCCCTTCGGCGGGGGGGTCCCTACTACGAGCAGTACTTC. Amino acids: CASSPLRRGGPYYEQYF.

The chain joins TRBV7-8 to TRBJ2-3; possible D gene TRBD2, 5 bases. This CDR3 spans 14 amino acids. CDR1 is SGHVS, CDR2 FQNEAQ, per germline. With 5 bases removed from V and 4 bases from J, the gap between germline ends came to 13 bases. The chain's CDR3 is CASSRPRGSDTQYF. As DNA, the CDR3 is TGTGCCAGCAGCCGACCTCGGGGATCAGATACGCAGTATTTT.

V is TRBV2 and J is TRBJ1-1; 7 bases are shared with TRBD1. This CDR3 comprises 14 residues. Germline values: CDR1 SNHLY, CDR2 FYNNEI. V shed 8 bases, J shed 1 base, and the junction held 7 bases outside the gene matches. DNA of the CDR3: TGTGCCAGCCGAACCGGGACAGCGAACACTGAAGCTTTCTTT. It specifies CASRTGTANTEAFF. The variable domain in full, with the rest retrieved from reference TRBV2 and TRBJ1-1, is EPEVTQTPSHQVTQMGQEVILRCVPISNHLYFYWYRQILGQKVEFLVSFYNNEISEKSEIFDDQFSVERPDGSNFTLKIRSTKLEDSAMYFCASRTGTANTEAFFGQGTRLTVV.

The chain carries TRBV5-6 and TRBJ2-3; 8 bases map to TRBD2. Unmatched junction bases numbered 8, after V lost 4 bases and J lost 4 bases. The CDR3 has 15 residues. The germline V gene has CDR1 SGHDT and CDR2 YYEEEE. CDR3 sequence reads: CASSTTGGPPDTQYF. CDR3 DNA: TGTGCCAGCAGCACGACGGGGGGGCCCCCAGATACGCAGTATTTT.

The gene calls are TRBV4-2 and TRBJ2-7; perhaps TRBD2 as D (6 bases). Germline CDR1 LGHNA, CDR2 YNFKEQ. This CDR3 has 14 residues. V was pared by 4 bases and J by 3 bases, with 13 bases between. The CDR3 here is CASSRDFSGYEQYF. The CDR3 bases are TGTGCCAGCAGCCGGGACTTCTCTGGCTACGAGCAGTACTTC.

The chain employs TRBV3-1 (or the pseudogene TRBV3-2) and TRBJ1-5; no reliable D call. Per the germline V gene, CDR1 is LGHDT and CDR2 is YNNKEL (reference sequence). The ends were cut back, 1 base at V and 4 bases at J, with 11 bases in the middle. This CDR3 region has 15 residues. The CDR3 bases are TGTGCCAGCAGCCAAGGGACTTGGGGTAATCAGCCCCAGCATTTT. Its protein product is CASSQGTWGNQPQHF.

CDR3 DNA sequence: TGTGCCAGCAGCCCTGGACAGTTTAACTATGGCTACACCTTC. It translates to CASSPGQFNYGYTF. J is TRBJ1-2 and V is TRBV7-9, with a tentative D call TRBD1 (6 bases). Trimming removed 5 bases from V and 1 base from J, with 11 bases in between. Per germline, CDR1 SEHNR and CDR2 FQNEAQ (reference sequence). The CDR3 totals 14 residues.

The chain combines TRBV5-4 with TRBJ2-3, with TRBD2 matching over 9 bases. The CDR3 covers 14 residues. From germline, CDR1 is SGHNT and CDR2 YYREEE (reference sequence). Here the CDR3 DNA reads TGTGCACTCCGGGCGGGGGGGGGCACAGATACGCAGTATTTT. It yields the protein CALRAGGGTDTQYF.

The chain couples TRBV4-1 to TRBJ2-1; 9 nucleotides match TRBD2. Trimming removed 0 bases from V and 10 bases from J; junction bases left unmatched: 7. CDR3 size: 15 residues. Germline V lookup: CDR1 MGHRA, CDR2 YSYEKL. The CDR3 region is CASSQERRGGVEQFF. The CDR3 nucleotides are TGCGCCAGCAGCCAAGAACGGCGGGGGGGCGTAGAGCAGTTCTTC.

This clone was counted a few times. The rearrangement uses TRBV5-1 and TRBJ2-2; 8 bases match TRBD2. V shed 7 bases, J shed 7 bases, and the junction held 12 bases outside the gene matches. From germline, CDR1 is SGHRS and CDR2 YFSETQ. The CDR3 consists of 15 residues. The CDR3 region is CASSLAGPVNGELFF. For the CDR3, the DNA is TGCGCCAGCTCCCTAGCGGGTCCTGTAAACGGGGAGCTGTTTTTT.

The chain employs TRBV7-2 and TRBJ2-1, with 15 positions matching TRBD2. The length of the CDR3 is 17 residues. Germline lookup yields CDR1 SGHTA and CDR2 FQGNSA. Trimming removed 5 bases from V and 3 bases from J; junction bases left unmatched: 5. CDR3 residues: CASSRTSGGAVYNEQFF. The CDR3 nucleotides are TGTGCCAGCAGCCGGACTAGCGGGGGGGCAGTCTACAATGAGCAGTTCTTC.

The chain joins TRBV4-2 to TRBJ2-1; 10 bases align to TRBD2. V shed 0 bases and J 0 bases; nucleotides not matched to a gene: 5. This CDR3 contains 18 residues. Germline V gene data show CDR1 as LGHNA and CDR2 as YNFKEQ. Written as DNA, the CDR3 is TGTGCCAGCAGCCAAGATCCAACTAGCGGGGTCTCCTACAATGAGCAGTTCTTC. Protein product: CASSQDPTSGVSYNEQFF.